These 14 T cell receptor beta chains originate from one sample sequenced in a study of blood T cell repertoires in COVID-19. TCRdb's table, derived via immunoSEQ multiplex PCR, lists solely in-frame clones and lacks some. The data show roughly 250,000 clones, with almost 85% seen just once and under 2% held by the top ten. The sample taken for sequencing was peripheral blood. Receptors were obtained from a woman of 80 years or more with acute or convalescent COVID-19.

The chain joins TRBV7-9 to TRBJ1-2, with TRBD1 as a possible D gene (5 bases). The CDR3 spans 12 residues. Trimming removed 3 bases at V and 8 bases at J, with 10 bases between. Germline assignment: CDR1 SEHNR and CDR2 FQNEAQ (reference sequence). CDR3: CASSFSGGGYTF. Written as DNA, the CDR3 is TGTGCCAGCAGCTTTTCCGGGGGAGGCTACACCTTC.

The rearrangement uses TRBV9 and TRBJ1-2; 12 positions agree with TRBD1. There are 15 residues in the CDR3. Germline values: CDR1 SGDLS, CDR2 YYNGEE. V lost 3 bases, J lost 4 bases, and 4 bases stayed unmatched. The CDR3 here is CASSEGTGGFYGYTF. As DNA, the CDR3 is TGTGCCAGCAGCGAGGGGACAGGGGGCTTCTATGGCTACACCTTC. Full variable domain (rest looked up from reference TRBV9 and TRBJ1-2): DSGVTQTPKHLITATGQRVTLRCSPRSGDLSVYWYQQSLDQGLQFLIQYYNGEERAKGNILERFSAQQFPDLHSELNLSSLELGDSALYFCASSEGTGGFYGYTFGSGTRLTVV.

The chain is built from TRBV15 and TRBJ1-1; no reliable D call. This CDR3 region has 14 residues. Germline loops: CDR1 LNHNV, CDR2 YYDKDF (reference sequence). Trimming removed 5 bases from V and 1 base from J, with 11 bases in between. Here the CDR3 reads CATSPVNRNTEAFF. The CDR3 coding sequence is TGTGCCACCAGCCCCGTAAACAGGAACACTGAAGCTTTCTTT.

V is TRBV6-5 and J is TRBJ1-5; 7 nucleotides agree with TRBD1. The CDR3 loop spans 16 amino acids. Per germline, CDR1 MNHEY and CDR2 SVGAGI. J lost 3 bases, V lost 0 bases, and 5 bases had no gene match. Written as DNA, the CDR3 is TGTGCCAGCAGTTACTCCCGACAGGGCAACAATCAGCCCCAGCATTTT. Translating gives CASSYSRQGNNQPQHF.

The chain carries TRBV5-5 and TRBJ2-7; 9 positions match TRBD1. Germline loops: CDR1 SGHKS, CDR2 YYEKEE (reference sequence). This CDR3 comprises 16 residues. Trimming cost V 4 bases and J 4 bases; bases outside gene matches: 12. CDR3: CASSGARGQGTYEQYF. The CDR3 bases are TGTGCCAGCAGCGGGGCCCGCGGACAGGGGACGTACGAGCAGTACTTC.

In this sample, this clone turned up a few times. CDR3 in DNA: TGCGCCAGCAGCCAAGATTCAGGGAACTATGGCTACACCTTC. Translated, it gives CASSQDSGNYGYTF. The genes are TRBV4-1 and TRBJ1-2; a possible D gene is TRBD1 (5 bases). CDR3 size: 14 residues. The germline CDR1 and CDR2 sequences are MGHRA and YSYEKL. Trimming shortened V by 0 bases and J by 2 bases, and 7 bases separated the two germline ends.

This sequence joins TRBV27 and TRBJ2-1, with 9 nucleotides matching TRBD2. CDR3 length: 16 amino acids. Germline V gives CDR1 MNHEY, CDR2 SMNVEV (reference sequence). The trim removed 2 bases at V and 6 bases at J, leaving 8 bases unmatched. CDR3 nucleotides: TGTGCCAGCAGTTTAAACGCGGGAGGGGCACTCAATGAGCAGTTCTTC. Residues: CASSLNAGGALNEQFF.

The CDR3 coding sequence is TGTGCCAGCAGTGAACCGGGACAGAACACAGATACGCAGTATTTT. It codes for CASSEPGQNTDTQYF. The chain is built from TRBV6-1 and TRBJ2-3; 7 positions match TRBD1. Germline V gene sequence: CDR1 MNHNS, CDR2 SASEGT. Trimming took 2 bases from V and 2 from J; bases not matched to a gene: 4. The CDR3 runs 15 residues.

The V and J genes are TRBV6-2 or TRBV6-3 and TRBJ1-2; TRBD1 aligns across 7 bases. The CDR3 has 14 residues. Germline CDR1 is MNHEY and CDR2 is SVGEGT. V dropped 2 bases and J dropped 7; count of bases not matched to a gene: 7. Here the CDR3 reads CASSYGQGVVGYTF. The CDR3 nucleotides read TGTGCCAGCAGTTACGGGCAGGGGGTAGTTGGCTACACCTTC.

CDR3 nucleotide sequence: TGTGCCAGCAGTTTCATTCCCTACGAGCAGTACTTC. Translating it yields CASSFIPYEQYF. V is TRBV12-3 or TRBV12-4 and J is TRBJ2-7, with D unclear. The CDR3 is 12 residues long. The germline V and J ends were trimmed by 3 bases and 2 bases, with 5 bases remaining between them.

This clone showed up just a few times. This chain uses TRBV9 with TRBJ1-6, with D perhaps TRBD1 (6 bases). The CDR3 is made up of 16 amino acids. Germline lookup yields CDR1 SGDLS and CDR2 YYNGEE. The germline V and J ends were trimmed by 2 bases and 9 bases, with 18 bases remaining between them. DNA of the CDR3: TGTGCCAGCAGCGTTTTACCTGGGCAGGGGAGTTCACCCCTCCACTTT. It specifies CASSVLPGQGSSPLHF.

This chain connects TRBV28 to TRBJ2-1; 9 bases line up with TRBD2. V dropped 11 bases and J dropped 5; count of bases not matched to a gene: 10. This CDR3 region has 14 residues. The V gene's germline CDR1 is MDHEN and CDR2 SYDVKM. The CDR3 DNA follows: TGTGCCGAATTAGCGGGAGCGATCAACAATGAGCAGTTCTTC. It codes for CAELAGAINNEQFF.

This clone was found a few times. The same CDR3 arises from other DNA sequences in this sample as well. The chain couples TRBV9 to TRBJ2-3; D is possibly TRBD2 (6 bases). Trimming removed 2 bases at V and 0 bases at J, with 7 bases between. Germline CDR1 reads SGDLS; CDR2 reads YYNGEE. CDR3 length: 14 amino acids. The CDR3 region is CASSVRGSTDTQYF. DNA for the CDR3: TGTGCCAGCAGCGTTCGGGGGAGCACAGATACGCAGTATTTT.

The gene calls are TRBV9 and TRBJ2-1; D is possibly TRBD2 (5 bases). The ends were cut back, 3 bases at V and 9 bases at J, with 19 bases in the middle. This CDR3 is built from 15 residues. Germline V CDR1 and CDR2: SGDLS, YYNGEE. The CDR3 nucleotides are TGTGCCAGCAGCGACCCGCGCTTGTTGGGGAGTGAGCAGTTCTTC. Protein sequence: CASSDPRLLGSEQFF. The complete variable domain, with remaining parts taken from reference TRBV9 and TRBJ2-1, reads DSGVTQTPKHLITATGQRVTLRCSPRSGDLSVYWYQQSLDQGLQFLIQYYNGEERAKGNILERFSAQQFPDLHSELNLSSLELGDSALYFCASSDPRLLGSEQFFGPGTRLTVL.